Below, 8 T cell receptor beta chains from the same sample are listed, as sequenced in a study of cytomegalovirus exposure and HLA in healthy donors. Assay used: immunoSEQ multiplex PCR; TCRdb lists only in-frame clones, some missing. The sample has 71,000 or so clones; around 96% are singletons. Material: PBMCs. These receptors came from a man aged 18 to 29 in good health and CMV-seropositive.

This clone was counted only a few times. The gene calls are TRBV5-1 and TRBJ2-3; 7 bases are a match to TRBD2. V lost 2 bases to trimming and J lost 1 base; unmatched junction nucleotides: 7. Germline V gives CDR1 SGHRS, CDR2 YFSETQ. This CDR3 is built from 16 residues. The CDR3, as DNA: TGCGCCAGCAGCTTTGGCGGTACTAGCGGCACAGATACGCAGTATTTT. This codes for CASSFGGTSGTDTQYF.

This chain connects TRBV6-5 to TRBJ2-7; 8 bases map to TRBD1. Germline V gives CDR1 MNHEY, CDR2 SVGAGI. The CDR3 loop spans 13 amino acids. The V gene end was trimmed by 6 bases and the J gene end by 4 bases; junction bases not matched to a gene: 5. CDR3 sequence: CASSFRGPYEQYF. In DNA form, the CDR3 reads TGTGCCAGCAGCTTCAGGGGGCCATACGAGCAGTACTTC.

The chain employs TRBV12-2 and TRBJ2-4; the table's D call TRBD1 went unverified against the DNA. TRBV12-2 counts as a pseudogene. The CDR3 has 17 amino acids. The CDR3 sequence is CASRTDFNSQAKNIQYF. The DNA for the CDR3 is TGTGCAAGTCGCACAGATTTTAACTCCCAGGCCAAAAACATTCAGTACTTC.

V usage is TRBV9 and J usage is TRBJ2-7; 7 bases are a match to TRBD2. V lost 1 base to trimming and J lost 3 bases; unmatched junction nucleotides: 4. Germline-derived CDR1 and CDR2 are SGDLS and YYNGEE. The CDR3 is made up of 14 amino acids. The DNA for the CDR3 is TGTGCCAGCAGCGTAAGCGGGGCGGGCTACGAGCAGTACTTC. Amino acids: CASSVSGAGYEQYF.

This chain uses TRBV6-1 with TRBJ2-1; 10 bases line up with TRBD2. The CDR3 sequence is 15 residues long. Losses at the gene ends were 4 bases for V and 4 bases for J; bases not matched to a gene: 4. The germline V gene encodes CDR1 MNHNS and CDR2 SASEGT. Here the CDR3 reads CASSVTSGTYNEQFF. The CDR3 nucleotides read TGTGCCAGCAGTGTAACTAGCGGGACATACAATGAGCAGTTCTTC.

This rearrangement joins TRBV20-1 to TRBJ2-1, with D possibly TRBD2 on 6 matching bases. Germline CDR1 and CDR2: DFQATT and SNEGSKA (reference sequence). The CDR3 covers 11 residues. V lost 3 bases and J lost 8, with 8 bases in between. The CDR3 region has the DNA TGCAGTGCTAGGGGGGGTTATGAGCAGTTCTTC. Its translation is CSARGGYEQFF.

Only one count was recorded for this clone. This CDR3 is CAIGRGLAGADTQYF. Here the CDR3 DNA reads TGTGCCATCGGCCGGGGACTAGCGGGAGCAGATACGCAGTATTTT. The rearrangement uses TRBV10-3 and TRBJ2-3; 14 bases fit TRBD2. Germline CDR1 ENHRY, CDR2 SYGVKD. J lost 4 bases, V lost 8 bases, and 5 bases had no gene match. The CDR3 is 15 residues long.

The chain joins TRBV9 to TRBJ2-3; TRBD2 might be the D (6 bases). The CDR3 sequence is 16 residues long. Trimming took off 3 bases at V and 6 bases at J, with 20 bases between the two ends. Germline CDR1 reads SGDLS; CDR2 reads YYNGEE. For the CDR3, the DNA is TGTGCCAGCAGCGCCTCCGGGACTCGGCCCGAGGATACGCAGTATTTT. This gives the protein CASSASGTRPEDTQYF.